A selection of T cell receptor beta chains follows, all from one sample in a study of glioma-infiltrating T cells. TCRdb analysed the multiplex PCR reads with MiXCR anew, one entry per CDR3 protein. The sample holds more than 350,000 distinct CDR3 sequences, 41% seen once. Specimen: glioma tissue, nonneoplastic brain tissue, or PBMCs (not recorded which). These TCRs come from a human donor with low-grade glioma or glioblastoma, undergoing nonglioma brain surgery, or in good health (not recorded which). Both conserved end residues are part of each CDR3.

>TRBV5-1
CASRGELAKTYEQYF
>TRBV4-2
CASSQAFGSMDEQFF
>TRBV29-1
CSVDGGGNTEAFF
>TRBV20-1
CSARDLDGESAYEQYF
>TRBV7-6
CASSPNRDNEQYF
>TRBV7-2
CASSQGLAASYEQYF
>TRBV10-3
CAISEAGGPGNTIYF
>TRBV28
CASSRPPGGVNTEAFF
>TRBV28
CASGDDRGGGYTEAFF
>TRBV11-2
CASSLMAPSTDTQYF
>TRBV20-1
CSARPDSYEQYF
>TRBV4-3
CASSQEASGSRAAHNEQFF
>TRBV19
CASSMTAHSNQPQHF
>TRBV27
CASSSPHSGRFQETQYF
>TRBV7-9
CASSARSLGETQYF
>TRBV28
CASSLVNLRGYTF
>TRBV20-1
CSARPRGTSYEQYF